This TCR beta chain was documented in a study of CD8+CD57+ T cells in acquired aplastic anemia. Study-level information: Sorted cells (CD4+ and CD8+) yielded DNA amounts that averaged approximately 3.2 ug.

This clonotype was seen a handful of times. What it recognizes is unknown. The CDR3 sequence is 13 residues long. Trimming at V came to 6 bases and at J to 6 bases, leaving 5 bases not matched to a gene. From germline, CDR1 is DFQATT and CDR2 SNEGSKA (reference sequence). Patients selected for sequencing had displayed CD8+CD57+ cell expansion by flow cytometry. Diagnosis of severe acquired aplastic anemia applied to all patients. Whole-study findings and limits: Approximately 29 was the count of CD8+ CDR3 sequences that patients shared with controls. No significant difference in CD8+ Simpson's diversity was found between patients and controls.

CDR3 and TCR beta VDJ profiling relied on genomic DNA as the template. Each CDR3 protein is one row after TCRdb ran MiXCR on the reads. The table has around 500,000 distinct CDR3 sequences, roughly a third seen once. This chain connects TRBV20-1 to TRBJ1-1, with 12 bases fitting TRBD1. This clonotype originated in a human donor with aplastic anemia. Input material: sorted CD4+, CD8+, or CD8+CD57+ T cells (not recorded which) from PBMCs. The CDR3 loop is CSAWDRGRAEAFF. The CDR3 DNA is TGCAGTGCGTGGGACAGGGGGCGGGCTGAAGCTTTCTTT.